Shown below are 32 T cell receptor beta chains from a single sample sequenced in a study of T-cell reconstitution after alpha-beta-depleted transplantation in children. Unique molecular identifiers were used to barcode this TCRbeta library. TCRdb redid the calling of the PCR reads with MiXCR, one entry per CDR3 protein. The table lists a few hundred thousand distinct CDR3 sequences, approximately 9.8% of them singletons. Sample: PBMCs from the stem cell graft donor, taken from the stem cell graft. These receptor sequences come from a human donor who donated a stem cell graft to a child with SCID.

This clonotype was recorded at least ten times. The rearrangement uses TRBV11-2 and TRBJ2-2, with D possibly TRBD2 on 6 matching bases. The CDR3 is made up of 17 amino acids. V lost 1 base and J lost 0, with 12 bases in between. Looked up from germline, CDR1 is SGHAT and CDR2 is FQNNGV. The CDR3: CASSLGSWEANTGELFF. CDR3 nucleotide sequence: TGTGCCAGCAGCTTAGGAAGTTGGGAGGCGAACACCGGGGAGCTGTTTTTT.

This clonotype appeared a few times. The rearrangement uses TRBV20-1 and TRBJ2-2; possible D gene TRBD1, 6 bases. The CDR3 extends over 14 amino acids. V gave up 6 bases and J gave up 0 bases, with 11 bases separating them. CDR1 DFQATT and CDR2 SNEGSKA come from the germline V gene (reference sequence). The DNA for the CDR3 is TGCAGTGCGAACCACAGGGCGAACACCGGGGAGCTGTTTTTT. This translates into CSANHRANTGELFF.

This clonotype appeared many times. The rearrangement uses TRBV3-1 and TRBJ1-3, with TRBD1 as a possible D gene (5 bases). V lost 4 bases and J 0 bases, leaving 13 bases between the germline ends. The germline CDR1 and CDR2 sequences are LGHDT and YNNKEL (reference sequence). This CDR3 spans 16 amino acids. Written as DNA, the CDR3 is TGTGCCAGCAGCCCTCGGGGCATCCACTCTGGAAACACCATATATTTT. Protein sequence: CASSPRGIHSGNTIYF.

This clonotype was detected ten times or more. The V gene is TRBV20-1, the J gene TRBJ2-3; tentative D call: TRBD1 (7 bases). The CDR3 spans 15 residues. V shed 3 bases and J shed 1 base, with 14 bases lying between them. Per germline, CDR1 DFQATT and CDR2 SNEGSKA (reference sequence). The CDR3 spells CSARNTGEGTDTQYF. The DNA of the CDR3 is TGCAGTGCTAGGAACACAGGGGAGGGCACAGATACGCAGTATTTT.

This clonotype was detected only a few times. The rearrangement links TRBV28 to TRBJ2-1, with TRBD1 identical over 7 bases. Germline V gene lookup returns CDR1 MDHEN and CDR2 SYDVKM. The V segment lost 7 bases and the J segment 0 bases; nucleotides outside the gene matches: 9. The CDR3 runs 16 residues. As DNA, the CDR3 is TGTGCCAGCAAATTCACAGGGGTAAGCTCCTACAATGAGCAGTTCTTC. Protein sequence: CASKFTGVSSYNEQFF.

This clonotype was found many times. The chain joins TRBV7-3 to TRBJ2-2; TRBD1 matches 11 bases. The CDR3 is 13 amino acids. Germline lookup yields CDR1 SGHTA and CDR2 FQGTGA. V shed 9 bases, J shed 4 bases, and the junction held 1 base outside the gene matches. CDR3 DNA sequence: TGTGCCAGGGGGACAGGGGGCACCGGGGAGCTGTTTTTT. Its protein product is CARGTGGTGELFF.

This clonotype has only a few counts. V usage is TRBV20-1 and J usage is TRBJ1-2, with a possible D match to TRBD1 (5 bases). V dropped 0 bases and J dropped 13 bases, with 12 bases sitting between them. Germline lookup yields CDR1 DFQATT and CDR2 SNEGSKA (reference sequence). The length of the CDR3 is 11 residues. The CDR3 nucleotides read TGCAGTGCTAGAGATCAGAGGGACCTCACCTTC. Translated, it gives CSARDQRDLTF.

The CDR3 region has the DNA TGCGCCAGCAGCCAAGATAGTGGGACAGGGGCCTTCACCGGGGAGCTGTTTTTT. It codes for CASSQDSGTGAFTGELFF. The V call is TRBV4-3, the J call TRBJ2-2; 10 positions agree with TRBD1. Germline assignment: CDR1 LGHNA and CDR2 YSLEER. The CDR3 covers 18 residues. V shed 0 bases and J 4 bases; nucleotides not matched to a gene: 8.

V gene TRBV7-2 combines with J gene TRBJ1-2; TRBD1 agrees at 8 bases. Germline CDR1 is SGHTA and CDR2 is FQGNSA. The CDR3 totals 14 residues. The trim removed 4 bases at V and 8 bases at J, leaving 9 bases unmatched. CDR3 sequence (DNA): TGTGCCAGCAGCTGGACTCAGGGGGCGGTCGGCTACACCTTC. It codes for CASSWTQGAVGYTF.

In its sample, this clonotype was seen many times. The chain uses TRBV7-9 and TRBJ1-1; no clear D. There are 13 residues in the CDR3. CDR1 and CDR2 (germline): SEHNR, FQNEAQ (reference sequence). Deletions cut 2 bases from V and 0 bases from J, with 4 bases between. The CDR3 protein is CASSLSMNTEAFF. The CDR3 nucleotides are TGTGCCAGCAGCTTATCGATGAACACTGAAGCTTTCTTT.

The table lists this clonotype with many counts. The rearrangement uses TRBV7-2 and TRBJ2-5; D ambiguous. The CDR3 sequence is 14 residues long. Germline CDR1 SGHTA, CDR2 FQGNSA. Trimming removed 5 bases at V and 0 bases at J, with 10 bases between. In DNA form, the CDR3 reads TGTGCCAGCAGCCCGACCTTTAACCAAGAGACCCAGTACTTC. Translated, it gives CASSPTFNQETQYF. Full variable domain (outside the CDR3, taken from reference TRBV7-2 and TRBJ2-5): GAGVSQSPSNKVTEKGKDVELRCDPISGHTALYWYRQSLGQGLEFLIYFQGNSAPDKSGLPSDRFSAERTGGSVSTLTIQRTQQEDSAVYLCASSPTFNQETQYFGPGTRLLVL.

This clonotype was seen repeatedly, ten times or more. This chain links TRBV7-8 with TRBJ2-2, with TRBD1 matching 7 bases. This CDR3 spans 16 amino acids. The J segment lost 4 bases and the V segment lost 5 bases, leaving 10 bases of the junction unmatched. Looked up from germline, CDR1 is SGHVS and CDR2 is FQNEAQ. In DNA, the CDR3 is TGTGCCAGCAGCCCGAGGGGGACAGAGACCACCGGGGAGCTGTTTTTT. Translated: CASSPRGTETTGELFF.

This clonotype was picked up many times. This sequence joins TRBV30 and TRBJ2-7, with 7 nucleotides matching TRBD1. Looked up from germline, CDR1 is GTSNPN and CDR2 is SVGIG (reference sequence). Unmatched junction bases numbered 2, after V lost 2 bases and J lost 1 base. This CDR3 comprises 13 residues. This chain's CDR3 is CAWSRDSSYEQYF. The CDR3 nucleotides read TGTGCCTGGAGTAGGGACAGTTCCTACGAGCAGTACTTC.

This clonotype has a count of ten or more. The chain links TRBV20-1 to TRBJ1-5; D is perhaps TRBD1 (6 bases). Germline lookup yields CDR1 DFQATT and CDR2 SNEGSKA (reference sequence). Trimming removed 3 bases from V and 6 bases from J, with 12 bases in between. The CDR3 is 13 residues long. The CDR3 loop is CSASPRGGQPQHF. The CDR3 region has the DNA TGCAGTGCTAGCCCCAGGGGCGGTCAGCCCCAGCATTTT.

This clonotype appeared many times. Written as DNA, the CDR3 is TGCAGCGTCGCACGGGACGGCTCCGGGGAGCTGTTTTTT. It yields the protein CSVARDGSGELFF. The V call is TRBV29-1, the J call TRBJ2-2; D possibly matches TRBD1 or TRBD2 (5 bases each). This CDR3 spans 13 amino acids. Germline CDR1 SQVTM, CDR2 ANQGSEA. Between the trimmed V and J ends, which lost 6 bases and 6 bases, there was a span of 14 bases.

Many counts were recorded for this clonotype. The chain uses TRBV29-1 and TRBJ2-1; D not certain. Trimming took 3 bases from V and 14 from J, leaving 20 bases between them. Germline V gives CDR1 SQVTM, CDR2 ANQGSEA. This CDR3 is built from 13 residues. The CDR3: CSVDGRPFIQKFF. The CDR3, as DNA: TGCAGCGTTGACGGGCGGCCTTTTATTCAGAAGTTCTTC.

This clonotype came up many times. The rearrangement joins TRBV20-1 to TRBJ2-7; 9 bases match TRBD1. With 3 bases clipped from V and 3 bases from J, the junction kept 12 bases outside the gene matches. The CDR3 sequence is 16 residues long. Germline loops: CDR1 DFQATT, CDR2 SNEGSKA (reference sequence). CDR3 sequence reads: CSARSASGTGYYEQYF. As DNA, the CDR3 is TGCAGTGCTAGGAGCGCCTCCGGGACAGGGTACTACGAGCAGTACTTC.

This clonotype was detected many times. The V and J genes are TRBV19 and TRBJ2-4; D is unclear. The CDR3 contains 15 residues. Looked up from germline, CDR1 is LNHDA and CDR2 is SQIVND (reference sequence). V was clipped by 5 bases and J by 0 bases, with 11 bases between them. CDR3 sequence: CASSPERLAKNIQYF. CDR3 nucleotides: TGTGCCAGTAGTCCCGAACGATTAGCCAAAAACATTCAGTACTTC. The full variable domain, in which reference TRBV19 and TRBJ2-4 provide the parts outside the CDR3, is DGGITQSPKYLFRKEGQNVTLSCEQNLNHDAMYWYRQDPGQGLRLIYYSQIVNDFQKGDIAEGYSVSREKKESFPLTVTSAQKNPTAFYLCASSPERLAKNIQYFGAGTRLSVL.

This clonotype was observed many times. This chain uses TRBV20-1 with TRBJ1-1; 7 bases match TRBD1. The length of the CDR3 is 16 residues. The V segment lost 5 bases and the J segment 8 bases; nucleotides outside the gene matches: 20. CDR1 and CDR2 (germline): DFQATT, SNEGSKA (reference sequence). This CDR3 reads CSAHRGSNAGVGEAFF. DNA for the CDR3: TGCAGTGCTCACAGGGGTTCCAACGCCGGAGTGGGCGAAGCTTTCTTT.

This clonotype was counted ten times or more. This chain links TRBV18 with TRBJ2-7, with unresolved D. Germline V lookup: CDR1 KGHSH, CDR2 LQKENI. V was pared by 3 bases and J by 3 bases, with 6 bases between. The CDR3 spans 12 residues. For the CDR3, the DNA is TGTGCCAGCTCACCGGAGAACTACGAGCAGTACTTC. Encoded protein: CASSPENYEQYF.

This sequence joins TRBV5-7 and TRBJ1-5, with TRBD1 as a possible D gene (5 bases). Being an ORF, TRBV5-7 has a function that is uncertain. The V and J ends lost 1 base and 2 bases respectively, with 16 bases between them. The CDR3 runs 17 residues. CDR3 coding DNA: TGTGCCAGCAGCTTGACCCACCATGGGGGATGCAATCAGCCCCAGCATTTT. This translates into CASSLTHHGGCNQPQHF.

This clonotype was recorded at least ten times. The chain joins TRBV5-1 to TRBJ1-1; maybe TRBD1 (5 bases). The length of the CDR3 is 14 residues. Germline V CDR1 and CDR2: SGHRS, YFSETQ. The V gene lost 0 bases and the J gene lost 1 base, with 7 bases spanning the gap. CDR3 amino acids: CASSLADRNTEAFF. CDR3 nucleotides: TGCGCCAGCAGCTTGGCCGACAGGAACACTGAAGCTTTCTTT.

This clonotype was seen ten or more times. The CDR3 loop reads CSAREGTDTQYF. CDR3 nucleotide sequence: TGCAGTGCTAGAGAGGGCACAGATACGCAGTATTTT. This chain connects TRBV20-1 to TRBJ2-3; D ambiguous. CDR1 and CDR2 (germline): DFQATT, SNEGSKA (reference sequence). There are 12 residues in the CDR3. Trimming removed 0 bases at V and 1 base at J, with 2 bases between.

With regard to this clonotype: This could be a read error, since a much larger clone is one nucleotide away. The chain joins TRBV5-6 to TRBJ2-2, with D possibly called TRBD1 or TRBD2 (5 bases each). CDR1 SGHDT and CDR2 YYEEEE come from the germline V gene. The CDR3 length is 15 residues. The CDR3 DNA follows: TGTGCCAGCAGCTTGTCCTGGGGTGTCCCCGGGGACCTGTTTTTT. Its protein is CASSLSWGVPGDLFF.

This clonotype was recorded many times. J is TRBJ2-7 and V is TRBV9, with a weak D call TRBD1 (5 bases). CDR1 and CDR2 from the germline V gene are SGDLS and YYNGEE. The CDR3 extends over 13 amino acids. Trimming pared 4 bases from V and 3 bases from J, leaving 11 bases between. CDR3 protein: CASSPGQDYEQYF. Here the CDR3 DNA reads TGTGCCAGCAGCCCTGGACAAGACTACGAGCAGTACTTC.

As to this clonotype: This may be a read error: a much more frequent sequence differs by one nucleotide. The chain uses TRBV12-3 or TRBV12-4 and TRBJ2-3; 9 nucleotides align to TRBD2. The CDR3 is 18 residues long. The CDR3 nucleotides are TGTACCAGCAGCAAGAGGTCGGTAGCGGGGGCCAACACAGATACGCAGTATTTT. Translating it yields CTSSKRSVAGANTDTQYF.

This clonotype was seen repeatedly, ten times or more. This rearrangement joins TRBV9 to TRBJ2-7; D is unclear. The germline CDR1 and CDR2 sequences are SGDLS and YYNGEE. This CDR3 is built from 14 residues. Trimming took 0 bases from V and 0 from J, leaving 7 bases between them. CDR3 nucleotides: TGTGCCAGCAGCGTAGTCCCCTCCTCCTACGAGCAGTACTTC. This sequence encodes CASSVVPSSYEQYF.

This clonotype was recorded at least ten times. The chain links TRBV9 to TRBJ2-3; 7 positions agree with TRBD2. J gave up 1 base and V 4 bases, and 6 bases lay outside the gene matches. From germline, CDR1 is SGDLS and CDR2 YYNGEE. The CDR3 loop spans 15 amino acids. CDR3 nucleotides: TGTGCCAGCAGCATAACTAGCGCAGGCACAGATACGCAGTATTTT. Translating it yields CASSITSAGTDTQYF.

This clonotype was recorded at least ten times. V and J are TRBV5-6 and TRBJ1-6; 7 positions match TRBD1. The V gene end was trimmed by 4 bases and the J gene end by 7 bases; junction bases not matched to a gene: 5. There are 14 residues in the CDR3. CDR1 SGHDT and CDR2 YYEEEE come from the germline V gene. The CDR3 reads CASSPRTGNSPLHF. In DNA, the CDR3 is TGTGCCAGCAGCCCCAGGACAGGCAATTCACCCCTCCACTTT.

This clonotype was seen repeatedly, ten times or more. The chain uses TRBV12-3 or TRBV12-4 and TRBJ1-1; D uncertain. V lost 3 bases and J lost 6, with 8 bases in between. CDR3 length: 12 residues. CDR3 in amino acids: CASSFVPPEAFF. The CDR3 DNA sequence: TGTGCCAGCAGTTTCGTTCCCCCTGAAGCTTTCTTT.

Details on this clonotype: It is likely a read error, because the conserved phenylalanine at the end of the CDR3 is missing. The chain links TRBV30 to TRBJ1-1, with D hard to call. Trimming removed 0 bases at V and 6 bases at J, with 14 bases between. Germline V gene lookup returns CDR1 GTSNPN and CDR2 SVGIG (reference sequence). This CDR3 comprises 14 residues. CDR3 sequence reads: CAWSVPPGVAEAFL. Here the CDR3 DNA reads TGTGCCTGGAGTGTACCCCCTGGTGTGGCTGAAGCTTTCCTT.

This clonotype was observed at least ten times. In DNA, the CDR3 is TGCGCCAGCAGCTTCGGGACAGCTAGCGGAAAACTGTTTTTT. It encodes CASSFGTASGKLFF. The rearrangement links TRBV5-1 to TRBJ1-4, with 7 bases identical to TRBD1. Germline loops: CDR1 SGHRS, CDR2 YFSETQ. The V gene end was trimmed by 2 bases and the J gene end by 10 bases; junction bases not matched to a gene: 8. The CDR3 sequence is 14 residues long.